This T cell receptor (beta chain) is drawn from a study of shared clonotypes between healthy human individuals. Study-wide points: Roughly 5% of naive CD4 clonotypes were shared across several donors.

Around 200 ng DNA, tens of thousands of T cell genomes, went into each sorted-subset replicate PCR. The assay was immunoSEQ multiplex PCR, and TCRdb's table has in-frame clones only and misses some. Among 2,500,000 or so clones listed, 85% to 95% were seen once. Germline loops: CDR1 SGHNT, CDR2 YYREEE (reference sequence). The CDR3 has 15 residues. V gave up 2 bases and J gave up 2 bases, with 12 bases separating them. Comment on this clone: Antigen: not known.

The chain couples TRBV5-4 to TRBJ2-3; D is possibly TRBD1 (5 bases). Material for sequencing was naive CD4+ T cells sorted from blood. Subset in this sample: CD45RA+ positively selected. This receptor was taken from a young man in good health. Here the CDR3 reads CASSFGHLYTDTQYF. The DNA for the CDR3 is TGTGCCAGCAGCTTCGGACATCTATACACAGATACGCAGTATTTT. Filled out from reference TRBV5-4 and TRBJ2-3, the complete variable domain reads ETGVTQSPTHLIKTRGQQVTLRCSSQSGHNTVSWYQQALGQGPQFIFQYYREEENGRGNFPPRFSGLQFPNYSSELNVNALELDDSALYLCASSFGHLYTDTQYFGPGTRLTVL.